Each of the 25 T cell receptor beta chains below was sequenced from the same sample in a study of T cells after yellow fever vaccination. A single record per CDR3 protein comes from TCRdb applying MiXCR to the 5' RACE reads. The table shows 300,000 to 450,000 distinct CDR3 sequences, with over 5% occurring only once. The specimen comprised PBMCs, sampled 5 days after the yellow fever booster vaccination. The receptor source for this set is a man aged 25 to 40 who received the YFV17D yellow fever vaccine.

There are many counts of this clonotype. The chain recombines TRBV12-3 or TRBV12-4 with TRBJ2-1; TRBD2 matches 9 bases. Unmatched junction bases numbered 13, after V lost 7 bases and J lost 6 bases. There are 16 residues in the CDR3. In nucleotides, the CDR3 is TGTGCCAGCACCTCCCCTACCCTAGCGGGAATCAATGAGCAGTTCTTC. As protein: CASTSPTLAGINEQFF.

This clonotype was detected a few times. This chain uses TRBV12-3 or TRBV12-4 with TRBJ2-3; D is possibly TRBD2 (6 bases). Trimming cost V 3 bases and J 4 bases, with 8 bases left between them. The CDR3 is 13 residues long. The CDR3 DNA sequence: TGTGCCAGCAGTTTTAGCGGTCCAGATACGCAGTATTTT. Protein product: CASSFSGPDTQYF.

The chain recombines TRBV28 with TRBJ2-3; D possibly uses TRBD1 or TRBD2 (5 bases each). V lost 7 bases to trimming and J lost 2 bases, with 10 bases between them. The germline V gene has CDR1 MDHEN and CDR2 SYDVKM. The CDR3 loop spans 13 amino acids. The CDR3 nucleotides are TGTGCCAGCATGGCAGGGACCACAGATACGCAGTATTTT. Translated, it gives CASMAGTTDTQYF.

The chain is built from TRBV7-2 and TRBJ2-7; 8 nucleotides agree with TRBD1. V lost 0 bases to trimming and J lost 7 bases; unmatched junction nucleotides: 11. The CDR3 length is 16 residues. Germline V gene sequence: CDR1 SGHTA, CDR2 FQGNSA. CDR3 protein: CASSLAIRTGKSEQYF. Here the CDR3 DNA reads TGTGCCAGCAGCTTAGCGATAAGGACAGGGAAGTCAGAGCAGTACTTC.

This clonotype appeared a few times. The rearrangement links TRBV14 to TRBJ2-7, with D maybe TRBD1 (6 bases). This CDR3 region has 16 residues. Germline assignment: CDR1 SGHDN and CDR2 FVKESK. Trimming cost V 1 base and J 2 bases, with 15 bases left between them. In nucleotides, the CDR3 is TGTGCCAGCAGCCAAGTCGCAGGGGCTTTGACCTACGAGCAGTACTTC. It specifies CASSQVAGALTYEQYF.

The CDR3 is CASSLTEQYF. The CDR3 DNA reads as TGTGCCAGCAGCTTGACCGAGCAGTACTTC. The V and J genes are TRBV5-8 and TRBJ2-7; D ambiguous. The V gene's germline CDR1 is SGHTS and CDR2 YDEGEE. The V end lost 1 base, the J end lost 6 bases, and 2 bases lay between the germline ends. This CDR3 is built from 10 residues.

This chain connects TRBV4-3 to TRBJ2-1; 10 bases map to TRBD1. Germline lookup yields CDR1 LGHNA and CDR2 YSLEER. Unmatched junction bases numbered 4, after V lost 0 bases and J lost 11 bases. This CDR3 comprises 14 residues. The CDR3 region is CASSQDRGQGKQFF. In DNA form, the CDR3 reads TGCGCCAGCAGCCAAGATAGGGGACAGGGGAAGCAGTTCTTC.

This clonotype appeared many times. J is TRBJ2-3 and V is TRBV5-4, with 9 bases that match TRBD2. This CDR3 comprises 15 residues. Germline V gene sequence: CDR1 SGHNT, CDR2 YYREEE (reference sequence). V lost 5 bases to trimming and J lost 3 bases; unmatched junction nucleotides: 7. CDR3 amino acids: CASRFGLATTDTQYF. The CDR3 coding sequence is TGTGCCAGCAGATTCGGACTAGCGACAACAGATACGCAGTATTTT.

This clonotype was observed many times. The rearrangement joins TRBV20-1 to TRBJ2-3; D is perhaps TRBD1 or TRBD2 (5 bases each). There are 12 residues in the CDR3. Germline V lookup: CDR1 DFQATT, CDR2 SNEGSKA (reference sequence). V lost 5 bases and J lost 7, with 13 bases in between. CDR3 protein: CSAVGRANTQYF. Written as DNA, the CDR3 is TGCAGTGCTGTGGGACGAGCGAATACGCAGTATTTT.

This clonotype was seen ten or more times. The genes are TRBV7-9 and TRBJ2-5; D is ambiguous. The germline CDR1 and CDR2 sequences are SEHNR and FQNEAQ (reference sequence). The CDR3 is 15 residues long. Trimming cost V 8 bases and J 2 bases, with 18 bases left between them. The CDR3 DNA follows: TGTGCCAGCGTTGCAGGTTCCGTAAGGCAAGAGACCCAGTACTTC. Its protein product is CASVAGSVRQETQYF.

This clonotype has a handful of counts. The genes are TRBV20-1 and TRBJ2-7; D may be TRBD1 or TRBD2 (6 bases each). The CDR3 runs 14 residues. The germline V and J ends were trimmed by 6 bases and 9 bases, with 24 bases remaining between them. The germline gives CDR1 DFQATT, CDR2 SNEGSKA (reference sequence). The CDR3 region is CSASRDIQTGGQYF. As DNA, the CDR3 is TGCAGTGCGAGCCGGGACATTCAAACCGGGGGGCAGTACTTC.

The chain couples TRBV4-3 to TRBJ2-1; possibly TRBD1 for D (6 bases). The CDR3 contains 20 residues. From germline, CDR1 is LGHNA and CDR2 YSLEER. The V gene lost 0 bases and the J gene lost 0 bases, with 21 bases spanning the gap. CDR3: CASSQERFIRGTSSYNEQFF. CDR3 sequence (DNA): TGCGCCAGCAGCCAAGAAAGGTTTATCAGGGGCACAAGCTCCTACAATGAGCAGTTCTTC.

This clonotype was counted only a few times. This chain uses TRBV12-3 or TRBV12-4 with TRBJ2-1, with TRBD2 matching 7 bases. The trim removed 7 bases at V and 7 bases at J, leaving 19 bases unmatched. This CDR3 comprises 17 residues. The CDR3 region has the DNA TGTGCCAGCACCCGGGAGGCTAGCGGTTATACGGCAAATGAGCAGTTCTTC. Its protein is CASTREASGYTANEQFF.

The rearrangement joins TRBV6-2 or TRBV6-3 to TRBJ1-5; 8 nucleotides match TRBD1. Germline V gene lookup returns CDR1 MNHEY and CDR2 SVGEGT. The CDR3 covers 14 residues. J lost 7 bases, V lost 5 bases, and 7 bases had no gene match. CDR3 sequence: CASSDQGAWQPQHF. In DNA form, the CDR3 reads TGTGCCAGCAGTGATCAGGGGGCATGGCAGCCCCAGCATTTT.

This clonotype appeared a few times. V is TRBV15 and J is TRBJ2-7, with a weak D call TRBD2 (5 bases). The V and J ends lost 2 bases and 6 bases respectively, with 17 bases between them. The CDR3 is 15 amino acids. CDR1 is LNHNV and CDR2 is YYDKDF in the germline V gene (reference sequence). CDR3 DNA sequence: TGTGCCACCAGCAGATCCCCAGACCATCGGGGCGAGCAGTACTTC. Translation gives CATSRSPDHRGEQYF.

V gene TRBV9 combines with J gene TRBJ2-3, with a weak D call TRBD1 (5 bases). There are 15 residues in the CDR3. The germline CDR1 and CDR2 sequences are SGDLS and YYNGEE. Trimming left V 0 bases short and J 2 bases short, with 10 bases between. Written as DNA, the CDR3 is TGTGCCAGCAGCGTAGGGACACACTCCACAGATACGCAGTATTTT. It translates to CASSVGTHSTDTQYF.

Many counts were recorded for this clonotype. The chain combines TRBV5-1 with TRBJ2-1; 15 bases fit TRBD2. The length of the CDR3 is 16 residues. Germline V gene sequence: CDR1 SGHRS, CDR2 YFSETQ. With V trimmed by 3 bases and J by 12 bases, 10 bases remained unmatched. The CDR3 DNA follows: TGCGCCAGCAGCTACGATCCGGGACTAGCGGGAGGTAGGCAGTTCTTC. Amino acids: CASSYDPGLAGGRQFF.

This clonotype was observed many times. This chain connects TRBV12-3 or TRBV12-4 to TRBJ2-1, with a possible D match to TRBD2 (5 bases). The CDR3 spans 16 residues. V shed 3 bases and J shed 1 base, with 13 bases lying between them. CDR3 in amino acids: CASSFFVSGSYNEQFF. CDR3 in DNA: TGTGCCAGCAGTTTTTTCGTTTCGGGATCCTACAATGAGCAGTTCTTC.

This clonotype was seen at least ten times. DNA for the CDR3: TGCAGTGCTAGAGATAAGGAGCGGGTATACAATGAGCAGTTCTTC. Amino acid sequence: CSARDKERVYNEQFF. This rearrangement joins TRBV20-1 to TRBJ2-1, with D possibly TRBD2 on 6 matching bases. Trimming removed 0 bases from V and 4 bases from J, with 13 bases in between. Germline V lookup: CDR1 DFQATT, CDR2 SNEGSKA (reference sequence). This CDR3 contains 15 residues.

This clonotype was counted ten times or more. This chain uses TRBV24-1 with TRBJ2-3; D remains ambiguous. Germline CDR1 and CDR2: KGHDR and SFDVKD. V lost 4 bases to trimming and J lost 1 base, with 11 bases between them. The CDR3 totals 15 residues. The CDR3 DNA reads TGTGCCACCAGTGAATCGTCGGCCGGCACAGATACGCAGTATTTT. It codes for CATSESSAGTDTQYF.

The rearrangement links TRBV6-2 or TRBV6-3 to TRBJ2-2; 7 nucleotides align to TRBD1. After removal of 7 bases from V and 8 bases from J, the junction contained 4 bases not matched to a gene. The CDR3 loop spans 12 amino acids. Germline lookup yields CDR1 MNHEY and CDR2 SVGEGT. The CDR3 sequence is CASKGARGELFF. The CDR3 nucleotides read TGTGCCAGCAAGGGGGCCCGTGGGGAGCTGTTTTTT.

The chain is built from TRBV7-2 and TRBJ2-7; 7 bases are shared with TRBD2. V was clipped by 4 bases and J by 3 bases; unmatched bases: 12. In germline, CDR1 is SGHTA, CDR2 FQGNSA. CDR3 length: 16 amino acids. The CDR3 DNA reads TGTGCCAGCAGCTACGTAGGGCTAGCGGATTTCTACGAGCAGTACTTC. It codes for CASSYVGLADFYEQYF.

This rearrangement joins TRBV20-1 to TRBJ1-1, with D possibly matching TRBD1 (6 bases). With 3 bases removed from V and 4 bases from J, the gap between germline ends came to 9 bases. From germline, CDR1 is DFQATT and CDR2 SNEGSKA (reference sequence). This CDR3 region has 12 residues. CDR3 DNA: TGCAGTGCTAGGGACAGCCCCACTGAAGCTTTCTTT. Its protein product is CSARDSPTEAFF.

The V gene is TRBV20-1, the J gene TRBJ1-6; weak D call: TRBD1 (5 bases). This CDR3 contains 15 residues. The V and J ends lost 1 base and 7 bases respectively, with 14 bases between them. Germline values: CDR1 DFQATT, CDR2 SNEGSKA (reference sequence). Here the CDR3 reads CSARVGATTNSPLHF. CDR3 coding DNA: TGCAGTGCTAGAGTCGGGGCCACGACAAATTCACCCCTCCACTTT.

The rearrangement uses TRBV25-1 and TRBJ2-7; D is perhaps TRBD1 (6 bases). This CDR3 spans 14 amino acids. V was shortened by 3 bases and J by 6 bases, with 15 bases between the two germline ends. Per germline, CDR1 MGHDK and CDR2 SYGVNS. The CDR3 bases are TGTGCCAGCAGTGACCCCGTTAGAGGGGGCGAGCAGTACTTC. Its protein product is CASSDPVRGGEQYF.